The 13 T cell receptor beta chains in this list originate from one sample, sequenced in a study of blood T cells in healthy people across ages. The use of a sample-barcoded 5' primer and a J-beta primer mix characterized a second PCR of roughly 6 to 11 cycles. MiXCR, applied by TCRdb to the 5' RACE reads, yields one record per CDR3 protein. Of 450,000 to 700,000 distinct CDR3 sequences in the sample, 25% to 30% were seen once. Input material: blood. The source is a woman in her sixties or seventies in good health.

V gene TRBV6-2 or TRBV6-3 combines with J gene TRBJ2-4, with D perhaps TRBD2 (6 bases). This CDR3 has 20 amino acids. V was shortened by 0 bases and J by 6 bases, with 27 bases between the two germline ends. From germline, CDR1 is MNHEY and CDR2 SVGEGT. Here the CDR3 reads CASSYSIGSFLEGPRNIQYF. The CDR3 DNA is TGTGCCAGCAGTTACTCGATCGGATCTTTTTTGGAGGGTCCAAGAAACATTCAGTACTTC.

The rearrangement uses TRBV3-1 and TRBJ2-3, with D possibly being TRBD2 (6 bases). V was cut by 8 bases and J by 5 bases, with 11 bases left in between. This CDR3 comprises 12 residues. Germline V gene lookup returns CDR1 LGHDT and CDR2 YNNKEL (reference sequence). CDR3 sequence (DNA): TGTGCCAGCGGGAGGACGGAAGATACGCAGTATTTT. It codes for CASGRTEDTQYF.

DNA of the CDR3: TGTGCCAGCAGATACGGGGGGCAAGACAATGAGCAGTTCTTC. Encoded protein: CASRYGGQDNEQFF. The chain employs TRBV2 and TRBJ2-1, with D possibly matching TRBD2 (7 bases). Per the germline V gene, CDR1 is SNHLY and CDR2 is FYNNEI. V lost 6 bases and J lost 5, with 14 bases in between. The CDR3 consists of 14 residues.

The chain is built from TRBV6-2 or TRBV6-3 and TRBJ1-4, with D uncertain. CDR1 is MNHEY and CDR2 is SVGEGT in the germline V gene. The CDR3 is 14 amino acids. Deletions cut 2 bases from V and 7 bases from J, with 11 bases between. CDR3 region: CASSYRAGGEKLFF. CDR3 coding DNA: TGTGCCAGCAGTTACCGGGCAGGTGGTGAAAAACTGTTTTTT.

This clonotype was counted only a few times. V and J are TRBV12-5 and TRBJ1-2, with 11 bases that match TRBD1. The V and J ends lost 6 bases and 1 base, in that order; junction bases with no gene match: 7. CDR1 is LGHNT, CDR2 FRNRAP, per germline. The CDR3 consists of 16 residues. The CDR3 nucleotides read TGTGCTAGTGGCCAGGGACAGGGGGGAAATAACTATGGCTACACCTTC. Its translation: CASGQGQGGNNYGYTF.

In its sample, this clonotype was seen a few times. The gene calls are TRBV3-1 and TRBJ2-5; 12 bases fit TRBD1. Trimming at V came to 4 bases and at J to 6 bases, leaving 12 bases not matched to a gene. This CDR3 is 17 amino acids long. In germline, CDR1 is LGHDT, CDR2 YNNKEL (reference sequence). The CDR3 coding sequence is TGTGCCAGCAGCCTAGGGACAGGGGGCGGCCTCGGGCAGACCCAGTACTTC. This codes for CASSLGTGGGLGQTQYF.

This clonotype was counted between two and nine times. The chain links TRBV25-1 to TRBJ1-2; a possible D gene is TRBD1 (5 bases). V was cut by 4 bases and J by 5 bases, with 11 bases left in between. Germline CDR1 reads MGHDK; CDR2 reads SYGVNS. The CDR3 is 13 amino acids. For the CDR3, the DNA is TGTGCCAGCAGTGGTACGGGACCATATGGCTACACCTTC. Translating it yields CASSGTGPYGYTF.

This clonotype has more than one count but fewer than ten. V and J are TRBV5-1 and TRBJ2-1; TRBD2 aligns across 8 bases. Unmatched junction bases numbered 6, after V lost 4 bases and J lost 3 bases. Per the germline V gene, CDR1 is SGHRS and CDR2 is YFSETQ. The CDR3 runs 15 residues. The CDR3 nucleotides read TGCGCCAGCAGCCTGGGGGGACTAGGCTACAATGAGCAGTTCTTC. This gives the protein CASSLGGLGYNEQFF.

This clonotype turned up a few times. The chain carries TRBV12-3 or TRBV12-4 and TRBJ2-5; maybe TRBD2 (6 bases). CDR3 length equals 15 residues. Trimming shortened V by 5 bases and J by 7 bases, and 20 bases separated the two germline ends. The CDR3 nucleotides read TGTGCCAGCAGTCCCCGGACTCCTCCCGGGGGGACCCAGTACTTC. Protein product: CASSPRTPPGGTQYF.

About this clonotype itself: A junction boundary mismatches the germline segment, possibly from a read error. CDR3 DNA sequence: TGCGCCAGTAGCCCAGTACAGAAAAATCAGCCCCAGCATTTT. Protein sequence: CASSPVQKNQPQHF. This chain joins TRBV4-1 and TRBJ1-5; D gene unclear. Germline V gene sequence: CDR1 MGHRA, CDR2 YSYEKL. The CDR3 loop spans 14 amino acids.

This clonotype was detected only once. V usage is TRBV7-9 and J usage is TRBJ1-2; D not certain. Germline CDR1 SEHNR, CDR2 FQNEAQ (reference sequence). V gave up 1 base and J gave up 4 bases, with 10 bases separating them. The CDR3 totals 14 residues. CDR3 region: CASSLDLGSYGYTF. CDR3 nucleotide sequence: TGTGCCAGCAGCTTAGATTTGGGCTCCTATGGCTACACCTTC. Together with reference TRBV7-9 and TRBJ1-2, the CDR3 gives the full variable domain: DTGVSQNPRHKITKRGQNVTFRCDPISEHNRLYWYRQTLGQGPEFLTYFQNEAQLEKSRLLSDRFSAERPKGSFSTLEIQRTEQGDSAMYLCASSLDLGSYGYTFGSGTRLTVV.

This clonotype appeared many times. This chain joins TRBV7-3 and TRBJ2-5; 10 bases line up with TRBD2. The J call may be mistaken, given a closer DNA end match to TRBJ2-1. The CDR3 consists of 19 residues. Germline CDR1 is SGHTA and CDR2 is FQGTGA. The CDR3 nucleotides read TGTGCCAGCAGCTTAAGGGGTAGCGGGGGGCCCGCCCCCTACAATGAGCAGTTCTTC. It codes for CASSLRGSGGPAPYNEQFF.

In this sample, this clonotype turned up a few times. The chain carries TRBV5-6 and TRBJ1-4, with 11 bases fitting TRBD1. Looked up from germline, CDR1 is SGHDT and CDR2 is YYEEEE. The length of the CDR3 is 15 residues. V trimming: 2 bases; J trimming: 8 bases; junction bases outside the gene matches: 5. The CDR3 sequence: CASSLPGQGDEKLFF. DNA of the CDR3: TGTGCCAGCAGCTTACCGGGACAGGGGGACGAAAAACTGTTTTTT.